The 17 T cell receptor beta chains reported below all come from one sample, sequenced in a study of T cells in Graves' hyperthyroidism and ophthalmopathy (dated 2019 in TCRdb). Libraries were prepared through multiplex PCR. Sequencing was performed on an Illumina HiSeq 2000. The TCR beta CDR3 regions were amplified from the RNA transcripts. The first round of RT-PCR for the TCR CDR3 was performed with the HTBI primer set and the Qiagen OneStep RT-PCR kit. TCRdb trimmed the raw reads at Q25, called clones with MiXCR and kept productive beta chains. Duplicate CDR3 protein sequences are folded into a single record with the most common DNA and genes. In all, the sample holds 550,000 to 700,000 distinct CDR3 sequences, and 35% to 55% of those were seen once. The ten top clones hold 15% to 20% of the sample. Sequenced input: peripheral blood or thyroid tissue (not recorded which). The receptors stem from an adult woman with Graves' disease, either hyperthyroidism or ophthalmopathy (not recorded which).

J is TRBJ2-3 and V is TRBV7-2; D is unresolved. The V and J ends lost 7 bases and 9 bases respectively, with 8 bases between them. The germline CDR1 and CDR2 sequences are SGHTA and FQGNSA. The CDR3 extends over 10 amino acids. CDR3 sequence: CASNLGTQYF. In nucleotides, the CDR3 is TGTGCCAGCAACCTAGGGACGCAGTATTTT.

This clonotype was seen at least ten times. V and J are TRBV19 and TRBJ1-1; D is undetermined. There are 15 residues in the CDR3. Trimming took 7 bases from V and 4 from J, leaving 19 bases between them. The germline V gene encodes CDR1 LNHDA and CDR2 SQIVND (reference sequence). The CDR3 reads CASTTVFPGSTEAFF. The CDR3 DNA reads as TGTGCCAGTACGACCGTTTTCCCCGGGAGCACTGAAGCTTTCTTT.

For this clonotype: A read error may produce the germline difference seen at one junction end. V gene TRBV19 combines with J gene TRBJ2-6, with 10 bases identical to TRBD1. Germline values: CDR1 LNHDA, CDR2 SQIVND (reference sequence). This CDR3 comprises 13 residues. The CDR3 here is CASSRTGGNTEAF. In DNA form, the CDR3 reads TGTGCCAGTAGTAGGACAGGGGGGAACACTGAAGCTTTC. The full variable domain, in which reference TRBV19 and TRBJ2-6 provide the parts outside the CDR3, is DGGITQSPKYLFRKEGQNVTLSCEQNLNHDAMYWYRQDPGQGLRLIYYSQIVNDFQKGDIAEGYSVSREKKESFPLTVTSAQKNPTAFYLCASSRTGGNTEAFGAGSRLTVL.

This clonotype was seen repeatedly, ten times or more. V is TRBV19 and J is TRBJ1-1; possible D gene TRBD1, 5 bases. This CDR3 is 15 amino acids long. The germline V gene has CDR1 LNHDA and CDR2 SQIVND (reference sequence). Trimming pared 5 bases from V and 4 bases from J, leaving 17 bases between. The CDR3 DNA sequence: TGTGCCAGTAGTTACCAGGGATGGGGCGTCACTGAAGCTTTCTTT. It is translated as CASSYQGWGVTEAFF.

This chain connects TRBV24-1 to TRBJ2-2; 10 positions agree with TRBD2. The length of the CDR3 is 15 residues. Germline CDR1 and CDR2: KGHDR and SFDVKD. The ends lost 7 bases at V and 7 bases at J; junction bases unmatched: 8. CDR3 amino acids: CATSYRTSGGGELFF. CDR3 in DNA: TGTGCCACCAGCTACCGGACTAGCGGAGGCGGGGAGCTGTTTTTT.

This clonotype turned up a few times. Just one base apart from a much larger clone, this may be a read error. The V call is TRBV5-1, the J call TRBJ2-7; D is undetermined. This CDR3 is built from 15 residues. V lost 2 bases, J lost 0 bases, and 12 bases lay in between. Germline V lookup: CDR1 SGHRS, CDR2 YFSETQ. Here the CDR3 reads CASSLARLSSYEQYF. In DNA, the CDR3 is TGCGCCAGCAGCTTAGCGAGGCTGAGCTCCTACGAGCAGTACTTC.

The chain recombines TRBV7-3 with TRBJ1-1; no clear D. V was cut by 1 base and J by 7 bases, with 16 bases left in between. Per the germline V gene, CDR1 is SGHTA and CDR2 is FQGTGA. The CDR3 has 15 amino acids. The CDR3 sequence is CASSLIPLGGSEAFF. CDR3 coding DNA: TGTGCCAGCAGCTTAATCCCCTTAGGAGGGAGTGAAGCTTTCTTT. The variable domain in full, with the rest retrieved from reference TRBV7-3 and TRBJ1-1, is GAGVSQTPSNKVTEKGKYVELRCDPISGHTALYWYRQSLGQGPEFLIYFQGTGAADDSGLPNDRFFAVRPEGSVSTLKIQRTERGDSAVYLCASSLIPLGGSEAFFGQGTRLTVV.

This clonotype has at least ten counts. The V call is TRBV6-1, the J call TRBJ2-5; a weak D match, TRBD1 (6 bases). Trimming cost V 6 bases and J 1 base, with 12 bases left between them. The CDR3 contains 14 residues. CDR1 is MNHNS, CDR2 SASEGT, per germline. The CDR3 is CASRAGVIQETQYF. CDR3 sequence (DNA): TGTGCCAGCAGAGCAGGGGTTATCCAAGAGACCCAGTACTTC.

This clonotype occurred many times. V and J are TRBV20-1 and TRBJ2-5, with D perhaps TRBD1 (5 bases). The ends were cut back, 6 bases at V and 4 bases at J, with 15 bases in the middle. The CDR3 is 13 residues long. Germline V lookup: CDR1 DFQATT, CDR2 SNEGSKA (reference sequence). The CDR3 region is CSAKDTFGETQYF. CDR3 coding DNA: TGCAGTGCCAAGGACACCTTCGGAGAGACCCAGTACTTC.

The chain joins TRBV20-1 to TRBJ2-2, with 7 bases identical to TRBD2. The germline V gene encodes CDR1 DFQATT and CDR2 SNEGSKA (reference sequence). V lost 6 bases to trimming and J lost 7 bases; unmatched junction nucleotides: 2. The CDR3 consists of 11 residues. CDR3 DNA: TGCAGTGCCCGGACTAGCGGGGAGCTGTTTTTT. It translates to CSARTSGELFF.

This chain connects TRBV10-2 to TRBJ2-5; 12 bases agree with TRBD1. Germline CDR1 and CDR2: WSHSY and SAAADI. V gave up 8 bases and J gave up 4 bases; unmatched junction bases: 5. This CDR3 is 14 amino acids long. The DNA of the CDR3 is TGCGCCAGCCGTATGGGACAGGGGGCAGAGACCCAGTACTTC. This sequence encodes CASRMGQGAETQYF.

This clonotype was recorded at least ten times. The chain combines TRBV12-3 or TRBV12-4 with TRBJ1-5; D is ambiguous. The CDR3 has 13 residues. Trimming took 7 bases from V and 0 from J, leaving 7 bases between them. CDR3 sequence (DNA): TGTGCCAGCACTCGTAGTAGCAATCAGCCCCAGCATTTT. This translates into CASTRSSNQPQHF.

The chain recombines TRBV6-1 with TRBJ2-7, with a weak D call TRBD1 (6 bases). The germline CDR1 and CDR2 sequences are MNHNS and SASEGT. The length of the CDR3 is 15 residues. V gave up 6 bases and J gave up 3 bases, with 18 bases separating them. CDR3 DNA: TGTGCCAGCAGGTTGTCCCCTCAGGGGAACTACGAGCAGTACTTC. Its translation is CASRLSPQGNYEQYF.

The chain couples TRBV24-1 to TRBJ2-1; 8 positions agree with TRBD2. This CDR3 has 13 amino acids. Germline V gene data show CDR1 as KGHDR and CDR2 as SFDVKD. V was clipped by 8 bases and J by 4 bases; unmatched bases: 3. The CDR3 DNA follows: TGTGCCACCATAGGCGGGAGGTACAATGAGCAGTTCTTC. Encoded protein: CATIGGRYNEQFF.

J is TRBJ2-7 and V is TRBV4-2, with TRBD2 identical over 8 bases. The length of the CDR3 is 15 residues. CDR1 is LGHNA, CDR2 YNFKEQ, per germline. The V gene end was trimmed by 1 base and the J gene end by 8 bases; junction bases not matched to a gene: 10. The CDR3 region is CASSQGQAGDVQQYF. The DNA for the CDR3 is TGTGCCAGCAGCCAAGGCCAAGCGGGAGACGTCCAGCAGTACTTC.

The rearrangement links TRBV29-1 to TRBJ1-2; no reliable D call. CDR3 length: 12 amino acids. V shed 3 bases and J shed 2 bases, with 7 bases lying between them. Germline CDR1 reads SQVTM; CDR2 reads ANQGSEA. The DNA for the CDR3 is TGCAGCGTTGATTCACAGAACTATGGCTACACCTTC. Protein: CSVDSQNYGYTF.

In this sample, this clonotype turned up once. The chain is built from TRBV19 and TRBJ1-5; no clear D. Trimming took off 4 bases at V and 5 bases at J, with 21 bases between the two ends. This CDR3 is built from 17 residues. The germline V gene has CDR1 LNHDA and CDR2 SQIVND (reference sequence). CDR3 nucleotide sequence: TGTGCCAGTAGTACCACAACCGGACCGCTGTCGTATCAGCCCCAGCATTTT. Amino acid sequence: CASSTTTGPLSYQPQHF.